Described below is a single T cell receptor beta chain sequence and its context. Its target is not known. CDR1 is MDHEN, CDR2 SYDVKM, per germline. The V and J ends lost 6 bases and 3 bases, in that order; junction bases with no gene match: 4. CDR3 size: 14 residues. These data are taken from a study of T cell responses to AZD1222 COVID-19 vaccine. Study-wide results and caveats: Repertoires in all cases were sampled only once the peak T cell response had passed. Clonal diversity may have been underestimated, and the donors were mostly white British, with more females than males. At study baseline, merely five or six AZD1222 recipients were seropositive.

The table came from immunoSEQ multiplex PCR; TCRdb's copy has only in-frame clones and leaves some out. The sample records some 150,000 clones, roughly 90% being singletons. This sample comprised peripheral blood, obtained on day 0 of AZD1222 vaccination. The V gene is TRBV28, the J gene TRBJ2-7; 11 bases match TRBD2. The TCR comes from an adult in good health. CDR3 bases: TGTGCCAGCAGCCTACTAGCGGGAGACTACGAGCAGTACTTC. Translating it yields CASSLLAGDYEQYF.